This is a list of T cell receptor beta chains from one sample in a study of blood T cell repertoires in COVID-19. Only in-frame clones appear in the TCRdb table, and some are missing; sequencing was by immunoSEQ multiplex PCR. The data show under 350,000 clones, 75% to 90% seen once. The sequenced sample was peripheral blood. These TCRs come from a man aged 55 to 70 who had recovered from COVID-19. The CDR3 runs from the conserved cysteine through the conserved F or W. The D gene is left open where the match is weak. Some rows have no size entry. The others give once, few or many, or a class for an expanded clone.

cdr3_aa cdr3_nt j_call v_call d_call clone_size
CASSYVANYGYTF TGTGCCAGCAGTTACGTAGCTAACTATGGCTACACCTTC TRBJ1-2 TRBV6-2/TRBV6-3 - -
CASSLQGLLETQYF TGTGCCAGCAGTCTTCAGGGTTTGCTGGAGACCCAGTACTTC TRBJ2-5 TRBV6-5 - few
CASSWRNLAGVITGELFF TGTGCCAGCAGCTGGCGAAACCTAGCGGGAGTTATAACCGGGGAGCTGTTTTTT TRBJ2-2 TRBV7-9 TRBD2 -
CASSRTSGTTYNEQFF TGTGCCAGTAGTAGGACTAGCGGGACAACCTACAATGAGCAGTTCTTC TRBJ2-1 TRBV19 TRBD2 -
CASSKGTSTDTQYF TGTGCCAGTAGTAAGGGGACTAGCACAGATACGCAGTATTTT TRBJ2-3 TRBV19 - -
CASSLGTRDTGELFF TGTGCCAGCAGCCTGGGAACTAGGGACACCGGGGAGCTGTTTTTT TRBJ2-2 TRBV11-2 - -
CATNEGGGLEQETQYF TGTGCCACCAATGAGGGAGGGGGGCTGGAACAAGAGACCCAGTACTTC TRBJ2-5 TRBV24-1 - -
CSVVRTSGYNEQFF TGCAGCGTTGTAAGGACTAGCGGCTACAATGAGCAGTTCTTC TRBJ2-1 TRBV29-1 TRBD2 -
CASTFLGGGTEAFF TGTGCCAGCACCTTTTTAGGGGGGGGTACTGAAGCTTTCTTT TRBJ1-1 TRBV27 - few
CASSRQGARANYGYTF TGTGCCAGTAGTCGACAGGGGGCGCGAGCTAACTATGGCTACACCTTC TRBJ1-2 TRBV19 TRBD1 -
CASSMGLHGETQYF TGTGCCAGCAGTATGGGACTACACGGGGAGACCCAGTACTTC TRBJ2-5 TRBV2 TRBD2 -
CSAGSGYERPYF TGCAGCGCCGGGTCGGGGTATGAGCGCCCGTACTTC TRBJ2-7 TRBV29-1 - -
CASSLVAAATGTTTGNTIYF TGTGCCAGCAGCTTAGTCGCCGCCGCGACAGGGACAACAACTGGAAACACCATATATTTT TRBJ1-3 TRBV11-3 TRBD1 few
CASSENLPGGARSSYEQYF TGCGCCAGCAGCGAAAATCTCCCCGGGGGGGCAAGGAGCTCCTACGAGCAGTACTTC TRBJ2-7 TRBV5-1 TRBD2 -
CASKTGLRGQGEQYF TGTGCCAGCAAAACCGGCCTCCGGGGACAGGGGGAGCAGTACTTC TRBJ2-7 TRBV2 TRBD1 -
CASSQSGLAGGPVETQYF TGTGCCAGCAGCCAGTCGGGACTAGCGGGGGGGCCCGTGGAGACCCAGTACTTC TRBJ2-5 TRBV14 TRBD2 -
CASSLGREGSEQFF TGTGCCAGCAGCTTAGGCCGGGAGGGGAGTGAGCAGTTCTTC TRBJ2-1 TRBV7-2 TRBD2 -
CASSVGRNSYNEQFF TGTGCCAGCAGCGTAGGCAGAAACTCCTACAATGAGCAGTTCTTC TRBJ2-1 TRBV9 - -
CASSSERQPTNEKLFF TGTGCCAGTAGTTCCGAGAGGCAGCCAACTAATGAAAAACTGTTTTTT TRBJ1-4 TRBV19 - -
CAIREQGGVGELFF TGTGCCATCAGAGAACAGGGGGGGGTCGGGGAGCTGTTTTTT TRBJ2-2 TRBV10-3 - -
CASSRPGQGIYNEQFF TGTGCCAGCAGCCGTCCGGGACAGGGGATCTACAATGAGCAGTTCTTC TRBJ2-1 TRBV7-9 TRBD1 -
CASSHLGRSQMNTEAFF TGTGCCAGCAGCCACTTGGGCAGATCTCAAATGAACACTGAAGCTTTCTTT TRBJ1-1 TRBV7-2 - -
CASSVLAGVQMGTQYF TGTGCCAGCAGCGTTTTAGCGGGAGTCCAGATGGGTACGCAGTATTTT TRBJ2-3 TRBV9 TRBD2 -
CASSLPGTTYEQYF TGCGCCAGCAGCTTGCCCGGGACTACTTACGAGCAGTACTTC TRBJ2-7 TRBV5-1 TRBD2 -
CASSLVGTFNQPQHF TGTGCCAGCAGCTTAGTGGGGACTTTCAATCAGCCCCAGCATTTT TRBJ1-5 TRBV7-2 - -
CASSPIDRAKDTQYF TGTGCCAGCAGCCCGATCGACAGGGCAAAAGATACGCAGTATTTT TRBJ2-3 TRBV5-4 TRBD1 -
CASSEWGAGYGYTF TGCGCCAGCAGTGAGTGGGGAGCAGGCTATGGCTACACCTTC TRBJ1-2 TRBV10-2 - -
CASSKTGTTANNEQFF TGTGCCAGTAGCAAGACCGGGACTACGGCGAACAATGAGCAGTTCTTC TRBJ2-1 TRBV19 TRBD2 -
CASSVGVGEQYF TGTGCCAGTAGCGTCGGGGTGGGGGAGCAGTACTTC TRBJ2-7 TRBV19 - -
CASSQARQGYEQYF TGTGCCAGCAGCCAAGCGAGACAGGGCTACGAGCAGTACTTC TRBJ2-7 TRBV3-1/TRBV3-2 TRBD1 -
CASSQAAGTGGNEQFF TGTGCCAGCAGCCAAGCTGCCGGGACTGGGGGCAATGAGCAGTTCTTC TRBJ2-1 TRBV3-1/TRBV3-2 - -
CASSLERDRGSPQHF TGTGCCAGCAGCTTAGAAAGGGACAGGGGAAGTCCCCAGCATTTT TRBJ1-5 TRBV13 TRBD1 -
CASSLVSGSDEQFF TGTGCCAGCAGCTTAGTTTCCGGGAGCGATGAGCAGTTCTTC TRBJ2-1 TRBV7-9 - -
CSVQDSGEQYF TGCAGCGTTCAGGACAGCGGCGAGCAGTACTTC TRBJ2-7 TRBV29-1 - -
CASSEVGQGGSETQYF TGTGCCAGCAGTGAAGTTGGACAGGGGGGCTCAGAGACCCAGTACTTC TRBJ2-5 TRBV6-1 TRBD1 -
CASSQEFRTGNMDEQFF TGCGCCAGCAGCCAAGAATTTAGGACAGGGAATATGGATGAGCAGTTCTTC TRBJ2-1 TRBV4-1 TRBD1 -
CANSRDRTYEQYF TGTGCCAACAGCCGGGACAGGACCTACGAGCAGTACTTC TRBJ2-7 TRBV6-5 TRBD1 -
CASSQGLVGDTQYF TGTGCCAGCAGTCAGGGCCTAGTCGGAGATACGCAGTATTTT TRBJ2-3 TRBV7-2 - few
CASGRQGLNSGNTIYF TGTGCCAGCGGCAGACAGGGACTGAACTCTGGAAACACCATATATTTT TRBJ1-3 TRBV5-5 TRBD1 -
CASSLGGTGEKLFF TGTGCCAGCAGCTTAGGTGGGACAGGGGAAAAACTGTTTTTT TRBJ1-4 TRBV7-8 TRBD1 -
CASSFSLAGATNTGELFF TGTGCCAGCAGCTTCTCACTAGCGGGGGCAACGAACACCGGGGAGCTGTTTTTT TRBJ2-2 TRBV7-2 TRBD2 few
CSASNPSGGPTDTQYF TGCAGTGCTAGTAACCCTAGCGGGGGACCCACAGATACGCAGTATTTT TRBJ2-3 TRBV20-1 TRBD2 few
CASSPTGGTEKLFF TGTGCCAGCAGTCCGACAGGGGGAACTGAAAAACTGTTTTTT TRBJ1-4 TRBV9 TRBD1 many
CASSSLASGSHNEQFF TGTGCCAGCAGCTCACTGGCTAGCGGGAGCCACAATGAGCAGTTCTTC TRBJ2-1 TRBV7-6 TRBD2 once
CASSLARGRHNEQFF TGTGCCAGCAGCTTAGCTCGGGGGAGGCACAATGAGCAGTTCTTC TRBJ2-1 TRBV11-1 - -
CASSASRGVTEAFF TGCGCCAGCAGCGCCTCCAGGGGTGTCACTGAAGCTTTCTTT TRBJ1-1 TRBV10-2 - few
CASSYLAYNEQFF TGTGCCAGCAGTTACCTTGCCTACAATGAGCAGTTCTTC TRBJ2-1 TRBV6-2/TRBV6-3 - -
CASSPIPSQQGPGSGNTIYF TGTGCCAGCTCACCAATTCCTAGTCAACAGGGGCCAGGGTCTGGAAACACCATATATTTT TRBJ1-3 TRBV18 TRBD1 -
CASSTQGSRNEKLFF TGTGCCAGCAGCACACAGGGGTCCCGCAATGAAAAACTGTTTTTT TRBJ1-4 TRBV7-2 TRBD1 -